What follows are 5 T cell receptor beta chains derived from one specimen sequenced in a study of control samples from healthy donors and cancer patients (dated by TCRdb to about 2020). The library came from the immunoSEQ multiplex PCR assay. This immuneACCESS table, as held by TCRdb, lists in-frame sequences with V and J called but not all clones. Of the missing ones, under half trace to an unresolved V gene in checked studies; the others have no known cause. Within this sample are approximately 150,000 clones, with roughly 90% of them counted one time only. 6% to 9.5% of the sample lies in the top ten. Sequenced input: PBMCs. All receptors derive from a man between 45 and 60 years old with head and neck cancer.

A few counts support this clone. V and J are TRBV4-1 and TRBJ2-7, with D possibly being TRBD1 or TRBD2 (5 bases each). The CDR3 spans 16 residues. Germline-derived CDR1 and CDR2 are MGHRA and YSYEKL. The V gene lost 3 bases and the J gene lost 11 bases, with 26 bases spanning the gap. The CDR3 bases are TGCGCCAGCAGCCACTCTACTAGGGGCAGGGCGGCCAAGGAGTACTTC. Amino acids: CASSHSTRGRAAKEYF.

This chain links TRBV10-3 with TRBJ2-5; 7 bases line up with TRBD2. Germline lookup yields CDR1 ENHRY and CDR2 SYGVKD. The CDR3 contains 15 residues. The V and J ends lost 4 bases and 2 bases, in that order; junction bases with no gene match: 7. As DNA, the CDR3 is TGTGCCATCAGTGCGATCTCGCGGGGGCAAGAGACCCAGTACTTC. Residues: CAISAISRGQETQYF.

This clone was recorded only once. V is TRBV21-1 and J is TRBJ1-5; the DNA was not used to check the table's D call, TRBD1. TRBV21-1 is designated a pseudogene. There are 16 residues in the CDR3. As DNA, the CDR3 is TGTGCCAGCAGCACCGGACAGGCCTCAGGGAATCAGCCCCAGCATTTT. This sequence encodes CASSTGQASGNQPQHF.

V usage is TRBV2 and J usage is TRBJ2-7; TRBD2 matches 7 bases. V lost 3 bases and J lost 4; bases outside the gene matches: 3. The CDR3 sequence is 13 residues long. CDR1 and CDR2 (germline): SNHLY, FYNNEI. The CDR3 DNA is TGTGCCAGCAGTGACGGACTAGTGTACGAGCAGTACTTC. Its translation: CASSDGLVYEQYF.

The chain links TRBV7-6 to TRBJ1-2; possibly TRBD1 for D (6 bases). CDR3 size: 15 residues. V lost 0 bases and J 0 bases, leaving 8 bases between the germline ends. Germline CDR1 and CDR2: SGHVS and FNYEAQ. CDR3 in amino acids: CASSLASGANYGYTF. As DNA, the CDR3 is TGTGCCAGCAGCTTAGCGTCAGGGGCTAACTATGGCTACACCTTC. The variable domain in full, completed from reference TRBV7-6 and TRBJ1-2, reads GAGVSQSPRYKVTKRGQDVALRCDPISGHVSLYWYRQALGQGPEFLTYFNYEAQQDKSGLPNDRFSAERPEGSISTLTIQRTEQRDSAMYRCASSLASGANYGYTFGSGTRLTVV.